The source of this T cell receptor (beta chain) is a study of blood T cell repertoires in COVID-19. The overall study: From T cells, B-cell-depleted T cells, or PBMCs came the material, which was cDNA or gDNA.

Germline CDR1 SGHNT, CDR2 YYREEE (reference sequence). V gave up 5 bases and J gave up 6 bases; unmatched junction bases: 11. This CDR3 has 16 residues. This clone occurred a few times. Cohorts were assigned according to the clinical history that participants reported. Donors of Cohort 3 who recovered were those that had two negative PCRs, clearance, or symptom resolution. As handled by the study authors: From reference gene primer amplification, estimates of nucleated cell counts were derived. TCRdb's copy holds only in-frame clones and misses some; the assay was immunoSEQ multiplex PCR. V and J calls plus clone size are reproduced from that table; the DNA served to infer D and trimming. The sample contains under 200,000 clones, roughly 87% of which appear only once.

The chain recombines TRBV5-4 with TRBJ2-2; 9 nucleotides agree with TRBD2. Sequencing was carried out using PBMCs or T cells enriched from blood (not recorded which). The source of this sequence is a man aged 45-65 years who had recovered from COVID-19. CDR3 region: CASRSAGGRVSGELFF. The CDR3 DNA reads TGTGCCAGCAGGTCCGCGGGGGGGCGGGTTTCCGGGGAGCTGTTTTTT. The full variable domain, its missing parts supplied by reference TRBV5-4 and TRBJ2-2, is ETGVTQSPTHLIKTRGQQVTLRCSSQSGHNTVSWYQQALGQGPQFIFQYYREEENGRGNFPPRFSGLQFPNYSSELNVNALELDDSALYLCASRSAGGRVSGELFFGEGSRLTVL.